This T cell receptor beta chain was sequenced for a study of blood T cell repertoires in COVID-19. Study-level information: Acute-phase and convalescent COVID-19 samples originated in the United States, Italy and Spain. PBMCs, B-cell-depleted T cells, or T cells provided the cDNA or gDNA that made up the material.

Data came from immunoSEQ multiplex PCR; TCRdb stores just in-frame clones and leaves some out. The table includes over 150,000 clones, about 86% detected once. V lost 2 bases to trimming and J lost 7 bases, with 9 bases between them. This CDR3 is 13 amino acids long. CDR1 is SGHAT, CDR2 FQNNGV, per germline. The sequenced material came from peripheral blood. The chain combines TRBV11-2 with TRBJ1-5; D gene ambiguous. This sequence was found in a woman aged 55 to 70 with acute or convalescent COVID-19. Here the CDR3 DNA reads TGTGCCAGCAGCTTATGGAGCGGGCAGCCCCAGCATTTT. Translated: CASSLWSGQPQHF.